This T cell receptor (beta chain) stems from a study of blood T cell repertoires in COVID-19. Across the study: PBMCs, B-cell-depleted T cells, or T cells were the source of the cDNA or gDNA that made up the material.

The method was immunoSEQ multiplex PCR; TCRdb's version includes in-frame clones alone and lacks a portion of them. The repertoire includes hundreds of thousands of clones, around nine tenths of them detected once, and roughly 1.3% sits in the top ten. The clonotype originates from a man between 65 and 79 years old with acute or convalescent COVID-19. Sequences were obtained from peripheral blood.

This chain's CDR3 is CASSVTTGASEQYF. The CDR3, as DNA: TGTGCCAGCAGCGTAACAACAGGGGCAAGCGAGCAGTACTTC. The genes are TRBV9 and TRBJ2-7; 7 bases match TRBD1. Looked up from germline, CDR1 is SGDLS and CDR2 is YYNGEE. Trimming took 1 base from V and 6 from J; bases not matched to a gene: 7. The CDR3 is made up of 14 amino acids.